These 9 T cell receptor beta chains originate from one sample sequenced in a study of blood T cell repertoires in COVID-19. Libraries were prepared by immunoSEQ multiplex PCR; TCRdb keeps only in-frame clonotypes and omits some of them. The sample holds some 230,000 clones; 85% to 90% are singletons and the top ten take approximately 3.8%. The sample taken for sequencing was PBMCs or T cells enriched from blood (not recorded which). These receptors were collected from a woman in her late teens or twenties in a cohort exposed to, infected with or recovered from COVID-19 (not recorded which).

The chain uses TRBV28 and TRBJ2-7; no reliable D call. Germline assignment: CDR1 MDHEN and CDR2 SYDVKM. CDR3 length: 13 amino acids. V gave up 8 bases and J gave up 3 bases, with 14 bases separating them. The DNA of the CDR3 is TGTGCCAGCCGGCAGGTGGATCTCTACGAGCAGTACTTC. This sequence encodes CASRQVDLYEQYF. Based on the CDR3 plus reference TRBV28 and TRBJ2-7, the full variable domain is DVKVTQSSRYLVKRTGEKVFLECVQDMDHENMFWYRQDPGLGLRLIYFSYDVKMKEKGDIPEGYSVSREKKERFSLILESASTNQTSMYLCASRQVDLYEQYFGPGTRLTVT.

V is TRBV24-1 and J is TRBJ2-5; 10 nucleotides align to TRBD2. Germline V gene sequence: CDR1 KGHDR, CDR2 SFDVKD. The CDR3 sequence is 14 residues long. The V segment lost 4 bases and the J segment 5 bases; nucleotides outside the gene matches: 3. CDR3 DNA: TGTGCCACCAGTGACTCGACTAGCGGGGAGACCCAGTACTTC. It translates to CATSDSTSGETQYF.

On this clone itself: Different DNA sequences within this sample yield the same CDR3. This sequence joins TRBV5-1 and TRBJ2-3; D unresolved. V was pared by 3 bases and J by 0 bases, with 5 bases between. This CDR3 comprises 13 residues. Germline lookup yields CDR1 SGHRS and CDR2 YFSETQ. The CDR3 is CASSSGSTDTQYF. The CDR3 nucleotides read TGCGCCAGCAGCTCAGGTAGCACAGATACGCAGTATTTT.

The chain couples TRBV12-5 to TRBJ2-2, with 7 positions matching TRBD2. This CDR3 region has 17 residues. From germline, CDR1 is LGHNT and CDR2 FRNRAP. The V segment lost 3 bases and the J segment 1 base; nucleotides outside the gene matches: 8. The CDR3 here is CASGFPLGGGNTGELFF. The CDR3 nucleotides are TGTGCTAGTGGTTTTCCCCTCGGCGGGGGGAACACCGGGGAGCTGTTTTTT.

V gene TRBV19 combines with J gene TRBJ1-1; the match to TRBD1 covers 7 bases. V dropped 6 bases and J dropped 4; count of bases not matched to a gene: 14. This CDR3 has 16 amino acids. Per the germline V gene, CDR1 is LNHDA and CDR2 is SQIVND (reference sequence). The CDR3 DNA follows: TGTGCCAGTAGCGGGGAGTGGACAGGAGGAGCCACTGAAGCTTTCTTT. Translation: CASSGEWTGGATEAFF.

This chain connects TRBV6-5 to TRBJ1-2, with unresolved D. V was cut by 7 bases and J by 4 bases, with 16 bases left in between. CDR1 and CDR2 from the germline V gene are MNHEY and SVGAGI. CDR3 length: 14 residues. CDR3 sequence (DNA): TGTGCCAGCATTCGTCTGACAAGTGGCTATGGCTACACCTTC. Amino acids: CASIRLTSGYGYTF.

The chain joins TRBV21-1 to TRBJ2-5; the table's D gene call, TRBD1, was not cross checked with the DNA. TRBV21-1 is noted as a pseudogene. The CDR3 has 13 residues. CDR3 amino acids: CASSKAQKETQYF. Written as DNA, the CDR3 is TGTGCCAGCAGCAAAGCGCAGAAGGAGACCCAGTACTTC.

J is TRBJ1-2 and V is TRBV29-1, with TRBD1 matching over 8 bases. V gave up 7 bases and J gave up 0 bases; unmatched junction bases: 4. Germline CDR1 SQVTM, CDR2 ANQGSEA. The CDR3 is 13 amino acids. The CDR3 bases are TGCAGCGCCTTGACAGGGGCTAACTATGGCTACACCTTC. Encoded protein: CSALTGANYGYTF.

V gene TRBV7-9 combines with J gene TRBJ2-3, with TRBD2 matching over 10 bases. The germline CDR1 and CDR2 sequences are SEHNR and FQNEAQ (reference sequence). The CDR3 extends over 16 amino acids. With V trimmed by 1 base and J by 6 bases, 7 bases remained unmatched. As DNA, the CDR3 is TGTGCCAGCAGCTTAGACCTACTAGCGGGGTGGGATACGCAGTATTTT. Translated: CASSLDLLAGWDTQYF.